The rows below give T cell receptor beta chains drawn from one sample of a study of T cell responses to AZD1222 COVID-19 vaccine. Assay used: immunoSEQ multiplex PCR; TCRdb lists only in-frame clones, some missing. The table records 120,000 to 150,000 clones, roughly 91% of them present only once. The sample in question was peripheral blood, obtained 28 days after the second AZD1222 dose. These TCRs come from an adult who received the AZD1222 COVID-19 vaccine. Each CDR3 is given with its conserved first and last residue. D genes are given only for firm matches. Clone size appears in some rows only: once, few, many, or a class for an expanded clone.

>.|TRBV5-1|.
CASSLEANYGYTF
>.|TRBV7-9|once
CASSPRDGSTDTQYF
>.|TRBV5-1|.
CASSPIGQGDSYGYTF
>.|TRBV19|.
CASSTGGGTEAFF
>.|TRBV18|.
CASSPSVSSGNTIYF
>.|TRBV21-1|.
CASSLGRDRASYEQYF
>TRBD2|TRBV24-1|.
CATSDLSRGDDQYF
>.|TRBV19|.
CASSILEGSRDEQFF
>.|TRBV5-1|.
CASSLTVMNTEAFF
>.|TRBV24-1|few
CATSDNQGGRGTDTQYF
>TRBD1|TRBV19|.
CASSSDRGRNYGYTF
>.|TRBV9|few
CASSGSWVYTEAFF
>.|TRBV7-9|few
CASSLGWGDNSPLHF
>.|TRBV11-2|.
CASSLEPTGGYGYTF
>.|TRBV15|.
CATSRGTGANVLTF
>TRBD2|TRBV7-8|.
CASSFGSGSHNEQFF
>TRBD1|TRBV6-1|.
CASSEAKGQGAWNTEAFF
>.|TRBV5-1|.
CASSLIGIAADTQYF
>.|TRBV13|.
CASSLKWVQGAAFF
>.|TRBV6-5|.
CASLAAREVGEQFF
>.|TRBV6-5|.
CASSRSLGRPYEQYF
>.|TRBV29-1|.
CSVEGGGGETQYF
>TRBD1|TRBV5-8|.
CASSSDRGLGYTF
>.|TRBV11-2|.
CASSLGGLASQPQHF
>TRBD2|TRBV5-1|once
CASSSQVAGTQETQYF
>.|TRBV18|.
CASSPRQGGSYEQYF
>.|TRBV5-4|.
CASSVQGYEQYF
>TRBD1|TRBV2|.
CASSENRGAYNEQFF
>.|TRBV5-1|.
CASTRDSYNEQFF
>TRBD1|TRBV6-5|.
CASSYSGQGVHEQYF
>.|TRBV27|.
CASSSVRGGEKLFF
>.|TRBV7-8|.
CASSLLGTGNTIYF
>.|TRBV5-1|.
CASSSGLHEQYF
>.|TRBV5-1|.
CASSSQGLEANVLTF
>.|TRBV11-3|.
CASSLRGENTEAFF
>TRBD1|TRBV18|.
CASSPTRQGQDGYTF
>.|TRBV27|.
CASSLFRDHYEQYF